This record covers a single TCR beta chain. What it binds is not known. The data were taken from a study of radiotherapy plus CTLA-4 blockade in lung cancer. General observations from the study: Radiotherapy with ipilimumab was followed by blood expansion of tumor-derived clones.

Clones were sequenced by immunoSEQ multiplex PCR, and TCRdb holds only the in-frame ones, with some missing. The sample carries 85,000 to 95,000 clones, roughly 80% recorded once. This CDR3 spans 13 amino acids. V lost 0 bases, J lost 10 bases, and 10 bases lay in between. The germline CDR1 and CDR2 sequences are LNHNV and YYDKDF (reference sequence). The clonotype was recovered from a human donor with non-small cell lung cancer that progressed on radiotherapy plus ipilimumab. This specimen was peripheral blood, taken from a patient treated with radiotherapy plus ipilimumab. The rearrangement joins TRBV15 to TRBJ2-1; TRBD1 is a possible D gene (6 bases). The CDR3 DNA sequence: TGTGCCACCAGCAGAGAACTTCAGGGGGAGCAGTTCTTC. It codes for CATSRELQGEQFF.